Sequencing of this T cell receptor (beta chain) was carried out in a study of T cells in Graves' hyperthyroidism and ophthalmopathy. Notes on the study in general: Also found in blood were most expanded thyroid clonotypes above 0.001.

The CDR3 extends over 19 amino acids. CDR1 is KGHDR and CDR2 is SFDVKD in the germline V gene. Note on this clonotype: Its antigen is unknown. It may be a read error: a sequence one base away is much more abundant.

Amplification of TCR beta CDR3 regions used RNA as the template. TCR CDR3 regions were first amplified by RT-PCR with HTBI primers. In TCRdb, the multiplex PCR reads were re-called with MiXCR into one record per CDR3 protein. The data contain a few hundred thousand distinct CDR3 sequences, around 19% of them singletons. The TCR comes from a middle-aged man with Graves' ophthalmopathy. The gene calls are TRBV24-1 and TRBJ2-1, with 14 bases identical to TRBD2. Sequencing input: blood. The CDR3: CATSDQTGTSGSSYNEQSF. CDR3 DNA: TGTGCCACCAGTGACCAGACCGGGACTAGCGGGAGCTCCTACAATGAGCAGTCCTTC.